This T cell receptor beta chain is drawn from a study of patients and donors after allogeneic stem cell transplantation. TCRdb reprocessed the RT-PCR reads via MiXCR and lists one record per CDR3 protein. The sample carries 200,000 to 250,000 distinct CDR3 sequences, 12% to 15% recorded once. This clonotype appeared many times. The junction does not match germline at one end; this may be a read error. The V gene's germline CDR1 is SGHVS and CDR2 FNYEAQ. The CDR3 is made up of 12 amino acids. The clonotype originates from a human donor who was either an allogeneic HSCT recipient or a stem cell or donor lymphocyte infusion donor (not recorded which). It is not recorded whose cells these are; they may come from a transplant donor. This chain links TRBV7-6 with TRBJ2-1, with unresolved D. The specimen sequenced was blood, either unsorted or a sorted T cell fraction (not recorded which). This chain's CDR3 is CASSKKYSEQFF. CDR3 DNA sequence: TGTGCCAGCAGCAAGAAGTACAGTGAGCAGTTCTTC.